This TCR beta chain derives from a study of tumor-infiltrating lymphocytes in primary liver carcinoma. Overall study: All lesions had stage T1-T3 N0M0 and roughly 4 to 10 cm widths.

Findings and caveats of the study: Paired tumor-adjacent and tumor-blood samples overlapped less than tumor region pairs did.

The source of the blood RNA was unsorted whole blood, and germline DNA was extracted as well. None of the patients had received treatment, and all had chronic HBV infection. Prior to the surgical procedure, roughly 4.3 milliliters of peripheral blood were collected. The V end lost 4 bases, the J end lost 4 bases, and 11 bases lay between the germline ends. CDR3 length: 13 amino acids. The germline CDR1 and CDR2 sequences are SGHRS and YFSETQ. Remarks on this clonotype: Its antigen is not identified.

From around 520 ng of total RNA, TCR beta-specific cDNA was reverse-transcribed using a constant-region primer. TCR beta libraries came from three nested multiplex PCR rounds using slightly modified ARM-PCR. Amplification in the first two PCR rounds was performed using TRBV1-TRBV30 forward primers and a C-beta reverse primer for roughly 9 cycles each. TCRdb ran MiXCR on the multiplex PCR reads and lists one entry per CDR3 protein. The repertoire holds about 350,000 distinct CDR3 sequences, 65% seen once, with under 8% in the top ten. The sequenced material came from peripheral blood. The chain couples TRBV5-1 to TRBJ1-1; D call uncertain. The TCR comes from a man aged 35 to 55 with primary liver carcinoma and hepatitis B virus infection. The CDR3 reads CASSPSGPTEAFF. The CDR3 nucleotides are TGCGCCAGCAGCCCCTCAGGTCCCACTGAAGCTTTCTTT.